The present T cell receptor (beta chain) was sequenced within a study of CD8 T cells in Susac syndrome. CDR1 and CDR2 (germline): MDHEN, SYDVKM. This CDR3 comprises 11 residues. V was cut by 6 bases and J by 4 bases, with 4 bases left in between. RNA in amounts of roughly 0.45 to 1 ug was reverse transcribed with random hexamers. TCRdb recomputed calls from the immunoSEQ multiplex PCR reads with MiXCR, one row per CDR3 protein. The sample lists tens of thousands of distinct CDR3 sequences, around 93% occurring once. V gene TRBV28 combines with J gene TRBJ1-5; the D is unclear. Input material: CD8+ T cells from PBMCs. This sequence originates from a human donor with Susac syndrome. In DNA, the CDR3 is TGTGCCAGCAGCCGAAATCAGCCCCAGCATTTT. Translating it yields CASSRNQPQHF.